This T cell receptor (beta chain) emerged from a study of T cells in Graves' hyperthyroidism and ophthalmopathy (dated by TCRdb to the late 2010s). Regarding the study in general: Peripheral blood samples were taken at initial diagnosis, before any treatment was given. Prospective prediction of ophthalmopathy was tested in an independent validation cohort consisting of roughly 20 hyperthyroidism patients and some 17 patients who later progressed to ophthalmopathy. The paper describes TCR Vbeta CDR3 sequencing of 130 to 150 peripheral blood samples, made up of 43 ophthalmopathy patients, over 70 hyperthyroidism patients and around 17 progressor patients. In six Graves' hyperthyroidism patients, the study also compared T-cell repertoires from thyroid tissue with T-cell repertoires from blood. To identify distinguishing TCR V-J signatures, a discovery cohort of 95 to 100 patients was used, comprising 43 with Graves' ophthalmopathy and approximately 58 with stable Graves' hyperthyroidism. After blood sampling, hyperthyroidism patients were treated with methimazole at a starting dose of 30 mg daily, and ophthalmopathy patients were treated with high-dose intravenous methylprednisolone. The 100 discovery patients were randomly split 7:3 into training and test sets. Summary of the overall study and its limitations: In validation, the model predicted progression to ophthalmopathy a median of around 6.5 months before onset, with 70% to 71% sensitivity and roughly 79% specificity. Most expanded thyroid clonotypes (frequency above 0.001) were also detected in blood, suggesting blood repertoires may reflect thyroid immune responses. In cross-validation, a model built on a 13 V-J signature told ophthalmopathy apart from stable hyperthyroidism with 85% to 90% sensitivity and approximately 84% specificity, and in testing the same model reached 80%/75%. Sample size was not statistically predetermined, and investigators were not blinded to group allocation.

In the ophthalmopathy patients, disease was moderately to severely active, with a Clinical Activity Score of 3 or more, a NOSPECS grade of 4 or more, and a duration of less than 3 months. Exclusion was applied to patients with uncontrolled infections, other autoimmune diseases, pregnancy or lactation. Diagnoses were based on clinical symptoms, serum thyroxine and TRAb, thyroid ultrasound and orbital computed tomography. PBMCs were isolated from about 9.2 ml of fresh peripheral blood by Ficoll-Paque density gradient centrifugation. Trizol reagent was used to extract total RNA, and RNA quality was then checked on an Agilent 2100 Bioanalyzer. With regard to this clonotype: What antigen it recognizes has not been identified. No much larger clone exists at a distance of one base, and base qualities are not known.

TCR beta CDR3 regions were amplified from RNA transcripts. A first-round RT-PCR of the TCR CDR3 used the HTBI primer set with the Qiagen OneStep RT-PCR kit. Libraries were constructed in a second round of multiplex PCR, after which size selection and purification were performed. Libraries were sequenced paired-end with 100 bp reads on an Illumina HiSeq2000. The original pipeline was this. SOAPnuke was used to process the raw data, throwing out any read that contained adapters or uncalled bases, had a mean Phred below 15, or lacked an exact constant-primer or identifier match. COPE v1.2.5 was used to merge the high-quality paired reads, and each unique nucleotide sequence was defined as a clonotype. Clonotypes were aligned to IMGT TRBV, TRBD and TRBJ reference segments using MiTCR v1.1. Analysis was restricted to V-J combinations with a frequency above 0.0001, which covered about 99% of repertoires. A TCS score was defined as the ratio of F50 (clonal expansion) to E x V (chaos), with BLOSUM62-based TCRdist applied between CDR3 peptides within each V-J. Welch's t-statistics and random forest reduced some 510 V-J features to 13, which were used in a naive Bayes classifier (R e1071). TCRdb reran the public reads through fastp at Q25 and MiXCR, keeping productive beta chains. All rows with the same CDR3 protein become a single entry with the most common DNA and genes. What appears here as the V and J calls and clone size reflects TCRdb's work, not the paper's. The sample includes about 400,000 distinct CDR3 sequences, with over 13% observed a single time. The ten largest clones represent 25% to 30% of the sample.

V loses 7 bases of germline sequence and J loses 0 bases, and the interval between the two ends is 13 bases. The CDR3 measures 15 amino acids from cysteine to phenylalanine. Just CDR3 DNA is preserved here, 45 bases in frame from base 1. Reading the germline V gene gives CDR1 SQVTM and CDR2 ANQGSEA. The rearranged segments are TRBV29-1 and TRBJ2-6; the D segment cannot be called with confidence. The sequenced sample was blood. The receptor comes from a man between 45 and 60 years old with Graves' ophthalmopathy. The DNA reads as follows: TGCAGCGCCTTATCGTGGAGCTCTGGGGCCAACGTCCTGACTTTC. This yields the protein CSALSWSSGANVLTF.